A single sample gave rise to the 10 T cell receptor beta chains below, sequenced in a study of pediatric ulcerative colitis (dated by TCRdb to between 2018 and 2021). The library was produced with the immunoSEQ multiplex PCR assay. The clones in this table, taken by TCRdb from immuneACCESS, are in-frame only. Not every clone is retained; where verified, under half of the shortfall comes from an unresolved V gene, and the cause of the rest is unknown. This sample holds about 36,000 clones; around four fifths were observed only once. The ten largest make up 0.65% to 0.75% of the sample. During colonoscopy, one to two pinch biopsies were obtained from the rectum for research purposes. Sequencing was carried out using gut tissue. The receptors stem from a boy aged 5-17 years with moderate ulcerative colitis.

The chain combines TRBV19 with TRBJ2-7; possibly TRBD1 for D (6 bases). The CDR3 runs to 15 residues. Trimming cost V 5 bases and J 4 bases, with 18 bases left between them. CDR1 and CDR2 from the germline V gene are LNHDA and SQIVND (reference sequence). The DNA of the CDR3 is TGTGCCAGTAGTCACGTAGGCAGGGGCAAGTACGAGCAGTACTTC. Its translation is CASSHVGRGKYEQYF.

J is TRBJ1-4 and V is TRBV6-1; D unresolved. This CDR3 comprises 13 residues. Trimming pared 8 bases from V and 5 bases from J, leaving 12 bases between. Germline V gene data show CDR1 as MNHNS and CDR2 as SASEGT. The CDR3 DNA reads TGTGCCAGCGGAGGGATCTCAAATGAAAAACTGTTTTTT. Protein sequence: CASGGISNEKLFF.

The rearrangement links TRBV4-3 to TRBJ2-1; 7 bases match TRBD2. J lost 0 bases, V lost 5 bases, and 4 bases had no gene match. Germline V lookup: CDR1 LGHNA, CDR2 YSLEER. The CDR3 consists of 15 residues. The CDR3: CASSSRGSSYNEQFF. The CDR3 DNA is TGCGCCAGCAGCTCGCGGGGGAGCTCCTACAATGAGCAGTTCTTC.

The V call is TRBV5-1, the J call TRBJ2-3; TRBD2 aligns across 7 bases. V was clipped by 4 bases and J by 9 bases; unmatched bases: 8. Germline CDR1 SGHRS, CDR2 YFSETQ. This CDR3 comprises 13 residues. The CDR3 nucleotides are TGCGCCAGCAGCGCCCAAGGGGAGGGCACGCAGTATTTT. It translates to CASSAQGEGTQYF.

The chain is built from TRBV5-6 and TRBJ2-7; D not certain. The V gene lost 3 bases and the J gene lost 2 bases, with 6 bases spanning the gap. CDR3 size: 12 residues. The germline CDR1 and CDR2 sequences are SGHDT and YYEEEE. The CDR3 region is CASSSSAYEQYF. The CDR3 bases are TGTGCCAGCAGCTCTTCTGCCTACGAGCAGTACTTC.

The chain uses TRBV19 and TRBJ2-7, with 10 bases that match TRBD1. Trimming cost V 4 bases and J 4 bases; bases outside gene matches: 4. This CDR3 has 14 residues. Germline V CDR1 and CDR2: LNHDA, SQIVND (reference sequence). The CDR3 DNA is TGTGCCAGTAGTAGGACAGGGGGTTTGTACGAGCAGTACTTC. Amino acids: CASSRTGGLYEQYF.

The chain carries TRBV7-8 and TRBJ2-5, with D hard to call. CDR1 and CDR2 from the germline V gene are SGHVS and FQNEAQ. This CDR3 comprises 13 residues. The V end was cut by 2 bases, the J end by 0 bases, with 4 bases between. CDR3 sequence reads: CASSLRNQETQYF. The CDR3 DNA follows: TGTGCCAGCAGCTTACGGAACCAAGAGACCCAGTACTTC.

This chain connects TRBV5-1 to TRBJ1-1, with 8 bases matching TRBD1. CDR1 is SGHRS, CDR2 YFSETQ, per germline. The CDR3 totals 13 residues. After removal of 5 bases from V and 3 bases from J, the junction contained 3 bases not matched to a gene. CDR3 DNA sequence: TGCGCCAGCAGGACAGGGGAGGACACTGAAGCTTTCTTT. Its translation is CASRTGEDTEAFF.

On this clone: Compared with germline, one end of the junction differs, possibly owing to a read error. The chain has TRBV10-3 and TRBJ2-7; 9 nucleotides line up with TRBD1. There are 15 residues in the CDR3. Germline CDR1 and CDR2: ENHRY and SYGVKD. CDR3 DNA: TGTGCCAGCAGTTACGGGGACAGGGATGTGTACGAGCAGTACTTC. Translating it yields CASSYGDRDVYEQYF.

J is TRBJ2-5 and V is TRBV5-8; the D gene could be TRBD1 or TRBD2 (5 bases each). From germline, CDR1 is SGHTS and CDR2 YDEGEE. The CDR3 has 14 residues. Deletions cut 4 bases from V and 8 bases from J, with 18 bases between. The DNA for the CDR3 is TGTGCCAGCAGCGCCGGGACCGGGCAAGGTACCCAGTACTTC. This gives the protein CASSAGTGQGTQYF.